This T cell receptor beta chain appears in the sequencing data of a study of blood T cells in healthy people across ages. Study summary: Per two T cells, about one barcoded beta molecule was captured through template switching. Study findings and constraints: Per-million-T-cell TCR beta diversity fell roughly linearly with age.

On this clonotype itself: Its antigen is unknown.

Each sample had at least 6.5 million PBMCs isolated. Sample-barcoded 5' priming and a J-beta primer mix drove a second PCR of 7 to 11 cycles. Each single sample gave us at least 2.5 million CDR3-containing paired-end reads. From the 5' RACE reads, TCRdb called clonotypes with MiXCR, one entry per CDR3 protein. The sample has 1.5 million to 2 million distinct CDR3 sequences, about 30% seen once. Germline V lookup: CDR1 SGHVS, CDR2 FNYEAQ. The CDR3 consists of 14 residues. The chain recombines TRBV7-6 with TRBJ2-5, with TRBD1 matching 8 bases. Judging by the DNA end, TRBJ2-7 fits better; the J call may be wrong. This TCR was sampled from a woman aged 30 to 39 in good health. The sequenced material came from blood. The chain's CDR3 is CASSSRQGHYEQYF. The DNA for the CDR3 is TGTGCCAGCAGCTCGAGACAGGGGCACTACGAGCAGTACTTC.